The T cell receptor (beta chain) described here comes from a study of blood T cell repertoires in COVID-19. Study summary: Specimens from acute and convalescent COVID-19 originated in the United States, Italy and Spain.

Participants, about 18 to 90 years old, spanned around 25 US areas. Donors were grouped by their self-reported clinical history. In the study's own analysis: Reference gene primer amplification yielded estimated nucleated cell counts. Repertoires were generated with immunoSEQ multiplex PCR, while TCRdb's copy carries only in-frame clones and drops some. D and trimming come from the DNA, and the V and J calls and clone size come from that table. This table has 250,000 to 350,000 clones, around 90% appearing once. This TCR derives from a woman aged 25 to 45 who had recovered from COVID-19. Source material: PBMCs or T cells enriched from blood (not recorded which).

The CDR3 loop is CASSLATGAPLHF. The CDR3 DNA sequence: TGCGCCAGCAGCTTGGCCACAGGGGCACCCCTCCACTTT. The rearrangement links TRBV5-1 to TRBJ1-6, with 7 bases fitting TRBD1. The V gene's germline CDR1 is SGHRS and CDR2 YFSETQ. The CDR3 runs 13 residues. V was clipped by 0 bases and J by 11 bases; unmatched bases: 2.